These 14 T cell receptor beta chains came from one sample sequenced in a study of T cells in women clearing cervical HPV infection. Measured with immunoSEQ multiplex PCR; TCRdb has only the in-frame clones, and not every one. The sample holds fewer than 30,000 clones. The sample taken for sequencing was blood buffy coat. These receptors were obtained from a woman between 18 and 69 years old with a cervical HPV16 infection that either progressed to CIN3+ or cleared (not recorded which).

Details on this clone: The read falls 3 residues short of the CDR3 end, and the missing part is taken from the germline J gene. V is TRBV20-1 and J is TRBJ1-3; the match to TRBD1 covers 8 bases. The CDR3 runs 15 residues. CDR1 DFQATT and CDR2 SNEGSKA come from the germline V gene (reference sequence). Trimming took 5 bases from V and 0 from J; bases not matched to a gene: 6. CDR3 bases read: TGCAGTGCTGGGGACAGGCGAAGCTCTGGAAACACC. Its translation: CSAGDRRSSGNT. The full CDR3 is CSAGDRRSSGNTIYF.

Comments on this clone: The read falls 3 residues short of the CDR3 end, and the missing part is taken from the germline J gene. The V and J genes are TRBV5-1 and TRBJ2-5; TRBD1 agrees at 8 bases. J was trimmed by 4 bases and V by 4 bases; bases with no gene match: 3. The CDR3 consists of 13 residues. Germline lookup yields CDR1 SGHRS and CDR2 YFSETQ. The CDR3 protein is CASSDRGGETQYF. CDR3 DNA, as far as it was read: TGCGCCAGCAGCGACAGGGGAGGAGAGACC. Based on the CDR3 plus reference TRBV5-1 and TRBJ2-5, the full variable domain is KAGVTQTPRYLIKTRGQQVTLSCSPISGHRSVSWYQQTPGQGLQFLFEYFSETQRNKGNFPGRFSGRQFSNSRSEMNVSTLELGDSALYLCASSDRGGETQYFGPGTRLLVL.

To note about this clone: Read coverage stops 3 residues before the CDR3 terminus; the germline J gene supplies the remainder. The chain joins TRBV6-1 to TRBJ1-2, with D perhaps TRBD1 (5 bases). The CDR3 has 17 amino acids. Per the germline V gene, CDR1 is MNHNS and CDR2 is SASEGT. The DNA read from the CDR3 is TGTGCCAGCAGTGAAGCGCAGGGTAGGGGCTTGACAGATACC. Translating it yields CASSEAQGRGLTDT. The whole CDR3 reads CASSEAQGRGLTDTYTF.

Worth noting for this clone: The observed sequence ends 3 residues before the CDR3 terminus, with the missing tail filled in from the germline J gene. The J gene is TRBJ2-4, the V gene TRBV30; tentative D call: TRBD1 (6 bases). The CDR3 is 15 amino acids. CDR1 is GTSNPN and CDR2 is SVGIG in the germline V gene (reference sequence). Trimming left V 2 bases short and J 3 bases short, with 14 bases between. The CDR3 DNA, read in part, is TGTGCCTGGAGTCCCCATGACAGGAACAAAAACATT. Encoded protein: CAWSPHDRNKNI. The entire CDR3 sequence reads CAWSPHDRNKNIQYF. The full variable domain, completed using reference TRBV30 and TRBJ2-4, is SQTIHQWPATLVQPVGSPLSLECTVEGTSNPNLYWYRQAAGRGLQLLFYSVGIGQISSEVPQNLSASRPQDRQFILSSKKLLLSDSGFYLCAWSPHDRNKNIQYFGAGTRLSVL.

As regards this clone: At one boundary the junction diverges from the germline segment, which might be a read error. Read data end 3 residues before the CDR3 end; the end is taken from the germline J gene. The rearrangement joins TRBV7-7 to TRBJ2-7; possible D gene TRBD1, 5 bases. Germline V gene data show CDR1 as SSHAT and CDR2 as FNYEAQ (reference sequence). This CDR3 spans 16 amino acids. The CDR3 loop reads CASSLEWTPLSYEQYF. The covered CDR3 bases are TGTGCTAGCAGCTTAGAATGGACACCCCTCTCCTACGAG.

Regarding this clone: The read falls 3 residues short of the CDR3 end, and the missing part is taken from the germline J gene. The chain uses TRBV20-1 and TRBJ2-7, with 10 bases aligning to TRBD1. V was pared by 6 bases and J by 6 bases, with 8 bases of the junction left unmatched. The germline V gene has CDR1 DFQATT and CDR2 SNEGSKA (reference sequence). The CDR3 consists of 13 residues. The part of the CDR3 DNA that was read is TGCAGTGCAGGGGGACAGGGGTTCTCCGAG. Its protein product is CSAGGQGFSE. The full CDR3 reads CSAGGQGFSEQYF.

On this clone itself: The observed sequence ends 3 residues before the CDR3 terminus, with the missing tail filled in from the germline J gene. The chain combines TRBV20-1 with TRBJ2-5; D unclear. With 0 bases removed from V and 4 bases from J, the gap between germline ends came to 12 bases. Germline CDR1 DFQATT, CDR2 SNEGSKA (reference sequence). The CDR3 has 14 residues. The CDR3 bases that were read are TGCAGTGCTAGAGACGGTATTCCTCGAGAGACC. It is translated as CSARDGIPRET. The entire CDR3 protein is CSARDGIPRETQYF.

CDR3 loop: CSAPIAGVGDEQFF. The CDR3 DNA, read in part, is TGCAGTGCTCCTATAGCGGGAGTGGGCGATGAG. V usage is TRBV20-1 and J usage is TRBJ2-1, with 9 bases fitting TRBD2. The sequence runs out 3 residues before the end of the CDR3; the remainder is reconstructed from the germline J gene. V gave up 5 bases and J gave up 8 bases; unmatched junction bases: 10. Germline values: CDR1 DFQATT, CDR2 SNEGSKA (reference sequence). This CDR3 has 14 residues.

Comments on this clone: The junction shows a germline mismatch at one end, possibly a read error. The read terminates 3 residues ahead of where the CDR3 ends, so the germline J gene completes it. The sample carries other DNA sequences with the same CDR3. The rearrangement joins TRBV7-9 to TRBJ1-3; 7 positions agree with TRBD1. The CDR3 covers 15 residues. From germline, CDR1 is SEHNR and CDR2 FQNEAQ (reference sequence). CDR3 bases read: TGTGCCAGCAGCCTAGACAGGGATGCTGGAAACACT. Translated, it gives CASSLDRDAGNT. The whole CDR3 region reads CASSLDRDAGNTIYF.

About this clone: The read halts 3 residues ahead of the CDR3 end, with the missing end drawn from the germline J gene. This sequence joins TRBV18 and TRBJ1-6; the D is unclear. V lost 3 bases, J lost 9 bases, and 15 bases lay in between. The germline gives CDR1 KGHSH, CDR2 LQKENI. The CDR3 contains 15 residues. The CDR3 bases that were read are TGTGCCAGCTCACCTTACGGACTCAGCGGTTCACCC. Its translation is CASSPYGLSGSP. The entire CDR3 reads CASSPYGLSGSPLHF.

About this clone: Read coverage stops 3 residues before the CDR3 terminus; the germline J gene supplies the remainder. The chain uses TRBV7-2 and TRBJ1-6; no clear D gene. Germline V gene lookup returns CDR1 SGHTA and CDR2 FQGNSA. The CDR3 is made up of 15 amino acids. V lost 1 base, J lost 9 bases, and 13 bases lay in between. This CDR3 reads CASSLVKFSGSPLHF. CDR3 bases read: TGTGCCAGCAGCTTAGTGAAGTTTTCGGGTTCACCC.

A note on this clone: Read coverage stops 3 residues before the CDR3 terminus; the germline J gene supplies the remainder. The chain employs TRBV19 and TRBJ1-1; D is uncertain. V lost 6 bases and J lost 0, with 8 bases in between. The CDR3 contains 13 residues. CDR1 is LNHDA and CDR2 is SQIVND in the germline V gene (reference sequence). Partial CDR3 DNA: TGTGCCAGTAGAGACAACATGAACACTGAA. This codes for CASRDNMNTE. The entire CDR3 protein reads CASRDNMNTEAFF.

Remarks on this clone: The read falls 3 residues short of the CDR3 end, and the missing part is taken from the germline J gene. The J gene is TRBJ2-7, the V gene TRBV7-9, with D unclear. Trimming removed 5 bases at V and 3 bases at J, with 17 bases between. The CDR3 covers 15 residues. CDR1 and CDR2 (germline): SEHNR, FQNEAQ (reference sequence). The DNA read from the CDR3 is TGTGCCAGCAGCCCGCTCTTGGGCCAAGGCTACGAG. Translation: CASSPLLGQGYE. The CDR3 as a whole reads CASSPLLGQGYEQYF. Full variable domain (remainder filled in from reference TRBV7-9 and TRBJ2-7): DTGVSQNPRHKITKRGQNVTFRCDPISEHNRLYWYRQTLGQGPEFLTYFQNEAQLEKSRLLSDRFSAERPKGSFSTLEIQRTEQGDSAMYLCASSPLLGQGYEQYFGPGTRLTVT.

With respect to this clone: The CDR3 extends 3 residues past the end of the read, so its final part is completed from the germline J gene. This chain uses TRBV6-4 with TRBJ1-5, with TRBD1 identical over 12 bases. Germline CDR1 reads MRHNA; CDR2 reads SNTAGT. The CDR3 extends over 16 amino acids. V lost 6 bases and J lost 6; bases outside the gene matches: 9. The covered CDR3 bases are TGTGCCAGCAGGGCTCCCGGGACAGGGGGCTTTCAGCCC. Translation gives CASRAPGTGGFQP. The CDR3 in its entirety is CASRAPGTGGFQPQHF.